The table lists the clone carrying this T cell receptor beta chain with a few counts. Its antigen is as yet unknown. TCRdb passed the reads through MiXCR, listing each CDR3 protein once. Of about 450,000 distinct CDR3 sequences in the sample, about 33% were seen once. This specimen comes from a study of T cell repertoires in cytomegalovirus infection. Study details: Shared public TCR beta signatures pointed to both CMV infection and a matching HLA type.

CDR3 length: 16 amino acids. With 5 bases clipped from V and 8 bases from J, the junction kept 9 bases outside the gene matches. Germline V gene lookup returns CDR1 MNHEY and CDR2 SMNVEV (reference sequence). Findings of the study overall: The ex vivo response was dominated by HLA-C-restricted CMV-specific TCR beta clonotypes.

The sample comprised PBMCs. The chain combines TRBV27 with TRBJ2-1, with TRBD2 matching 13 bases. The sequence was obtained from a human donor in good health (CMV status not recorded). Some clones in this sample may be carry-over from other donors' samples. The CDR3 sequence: CASSRTSGGALDEQFF. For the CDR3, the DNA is TGTGCCAGCAGTCGAACTAGCGGGGGGGCCTTGGATGAGCAGTTCTTC.